The 32 T cell receptor beta chains in this list originate from one sample, sequenced in a study of blood T cell repertoires in COVID-19. Profiling relied on immunoSEQ multiplex PCR, and the TCRdb table lists in-frame clones only, not all of them. The sample carries roughly 180,000 clones, around 88% recorded once. The sequenced sample consisted of peripheral blood. Receptors were obtained from a young woman with acute or convalescent COVID-19.

The rearrangement links TRBV30 to TRBJ2-1; D gene ambiguous. The germline CDR1 and CDR2 sequences are GTSNPN and SVGIG (reference sequence). V was clipped by 1 base and J by 6 bases, with 13 bases between them. This CDR3 is built from 14 residues. This CDR3 reads CAWSAYMGFNEQFF. The CDR3 DNA is TGTGCCTGGAGTGCCTATATGGGCTTCAATGAGCAGTTCTTC.

CDR3 loop: CASSGRQGEDGYTF. In nucleotides, the CDR3 is TGTGCCAGTAGTGGACGACAGGGGGAGGATGGCTACACCTTC. This sequence joins TRBV19 and TRBJ1-2, with 9 bases identical to TRBD1. CDR1 is LNHDA, CDR2 SQIVND, per germline (reference sequence). The CDR3 runs 14 residues. Losses at the gene ends were 5 bases for V and 6 bases for J; bases not matched to a gene: 7.

This chain joins TRBV29-1 and TRBJ2-5, with a tentative D call TRBD2 (6 bases). The CDR3 contains 13 residues. In germline, CDR1 is SQVTM, CDR2 ANQGSEA. V was shortened by 4 bases and J by 5 bases, with 14 bases between the two germline ends. The CDR3 spells CSVGRDSWETQYF. Here the CDR3 DNA reads TGCAGCGTTGGGAGGGACTCCTGGGAGACCCAGTACTTC.

This clone was recorded only once. This chain connects TRBV6-1 to TRBJ1-4; D remains ambiguous. CDR1 and CDR2 (germline): MNHNS, SASEGT. CDR3 length: 14 residues. Trimming left V 1 base short and J 10 bases short, with 13 bases between. DNA for the CDR3: TGTGCCAGCAGTGAAGGAGGCATTTACGGAAAACTGTTTTTT. Translating gives CASSEGGIYGKLFF.

V is TRBV5-5 and J is TRBJ2-3; 8 nucleotides align to TRBD2. Unmatched junction bases numbered 6, after V lost 3 bases and J lost 0 bases. Germline-derived CDR1 and CDR2 are SGHKS and YYEKEE (reference sequence). The CDR3 contains 16 residues. As DNA, the CDR3 is TGTGCCAGCAGCTCCTGGACTAGCCGGAGCACAGATACGCAGTATTTT. Translation gives CASSSWTSRSTDTQYF.

The chain joins TRBV5-1 to TRBJ2-5; 7 positions agree with TRBD1. J was trimmed by 6 bases and V by 5 bases; bases with no gene match: 7. Germline loops: CDR1 SGHRS, CDR2 YFSETQ. This CDR3 comprises 13 residues. CDR3 in DNA: TGCGCCAGCAGTTATGAGGGGGCTAAGACCCAGTACTTC. This sequence encodes CASSYEGAKTQYF.

Only one count was recorded for this clone. V and J are TRBV18 and TRBJ2-5, with unresolved D. Germline V gives CDR1 KGHSH, CDR2 LQKENI. CDR3 length equals 13 residues. Trimming cost V 3 bases and J 5 bases, with 10 bases left between them. CDR3: CASSPLGWETQYF. For the CDR3, the DNA is TGTGCCAGCTCACCTCTCGGGTGGGAGACCCAGTACTTC.

The gene calls are TRBV5-4 and TRBJ2-1; TRBD2 matches 13 bases. Losses at the gene ends were 3 bases for V and 6 bases for J; bases not matched to a gene: 9. The CDR3 covers 17 residues. Germline V lookup: CDR1 SGHNT, CDR2 YYREEE (reference sequence). CDR3: CASSSGTSGKRGNEQFF. The CDR3 bases are TGTGCCAGCAGCTCCGGGACTAGCGGGAAAAGGGGCAATGAGCAGTTCTTC. Full variable domain (rest looked up from reference TRBV5-4 and TRBJ2-1): ETGVTQSPTHLIKTRGQQVTLRCSSQSGHNTVSWYQQALGQGPQFIFQYYREEENGRGNFPPRFSGLQFPNYSSELNVNALELDDSALYLCASSSGTSGKRGNEQFFGPGTRLTVL.

Turning to this clone: The germline gene is not matched at one end of the junction; a read error may be the cause. The chain recombines TRBV7-9 with TRBJ1-1; D not certain. Germline-derived CDR1 and CDR2 are SEHNR and FQNEAQ (reference sequence). The CDR3 sequence is 9 residues long. The CDR3 DNA is TGTGCCAGCAGCTTTGGCGGGGTCTTT. Its protein product is CASSFGGVF.

This clone was found a few times. The DNA for the CDR3 is TGCAGCGTCCCGGGAGGCAACAATGAGCAGTTCTTC. Translating it yields CSVPGGNNEQFF. This rearrangement joins TRBV29-1 to TRBJ2-1, with 7 positions matching TRBD2. J was trimmed by 5 bases and V by 6 bases; bases with no gene match: 4. Germline V gene lookup returns CDR1 SQVTM and CDR2 ANQGSEA. This CDR3 is built from 12 residues.

This chain links TRBV9 with TRBJ1-1; D remains unclear. The germline V and J ends were trimmed by 0 bases and 4 bases, with 10 bases remaining between them. This CDR3 is built from 14 residues. Per the germline V gene, CDR1 is SGDLS and CDR2 is YYNGEE. The CDR3 sequence: CASSVVAEGTEAFF. The CDR3, as DNA: TGTGCCAGCAGCGTAGTAGCGGAGGGCACTGAAGCTTTCTTT.

V and J are TRBV5-1 and TRBJ1-4; no definite D call. The germline V gene encodes CDR1 SGHRS and CDR2 YFSETQ. Deletions cut 0 bases from V and 0 bases from J, with 6 bases between. This CDR3 has 15 amino acids. CDR3 loop: CASSLGPATNEKLFF. In DNA, the CDR3 is TGCGCCAGCAGCTTGGGTCCAGCAACTAATGAAAAACTGTTTTTT.

Written as DNA, the CDR3 is TGTGCCAGCAGCCTCCTAAGGCAGGGAAATGAGCAGTTCTTC. Residues: CASSLLRQGNEQFF. The chain links TRBV11-1 to TRBJ2-1; possibly TRBD1 for D (5 bases). The ends were cut back, 5 bases at V and 7 bases at J, with 15 bases in the middle. This CDR3 contains 14 residues. Germline V CDR1 and CDR2: SGHAT, FQDESV (reference sequence).

The chain joins TRBV28 to TRBJ1-6; 8 bases are shared with TRBD1. The CDR3 contains 14 residues. J was trimmed by 10 bases and V by 5 bases; bases with no gene match: 7. Germline values: CDR1 MDHEN, CDR2 SYDVKM. DNA for the CDR3: TGTGCCAGCAGTCCGGGACAGGAGCCCTCACCCCTCCACTTT. As protein: CASSPGQEPSPLHF.

The chain recombines TRBV10-2 with TRBJ2-2, with TRBD2 matching 14 bases. Trimming removed 4 bases from V and 7 bases from J; junction bases left unmatched: 11. Germline CDR1 reads WSHSY; CDR2 reads SAAADI. This CDR3 is 18 amino acids long. This CDR3 is CASSGTSGRSAYFGELFF. CDR3 in DNA: TGCGCCAGCAGTGGGACTAGCGGGAGGTCGGCTTACTTCGGGGAGCTGTTTTTT.

A single count supports this clone. V is TRBV5-1 and J is TRBJ2-3, with 10 bases lining up with TRBD2. J was trimmed by 7 bases and V by 0 bases; bases with no gene match: 8. Germline CDR1 and CDR2: SGHRS and YFSETQ. The CDR3 length is 16 residues. CDR3 nucleotide sequence: TGCGCCAGCAGCTTGGCCGAACTAGCGGGATACTATACGCAGTATTTT. It translates to CASSLAELAGYYTQYF.

This chain connects TRBV6-5 to TRBJ2-7; 10 bases match TRBD2. Germline CDR1 and CDR2: MNHEY and SVGAGI. CDR3 length: 16 amino acids. The V segment lost 0 bases and the J segment 2 bases; nucleotides outside the gene matches: 4. DNA for the CDR3: TGTGCCAGCAGTTACTCGGGACTAGCGAAGACCTACGAGCAGTACTTC. Translated: CASSYSGLAKTYEQYF.

The J gene is TRBJ2-3, the V gene TRBV9, with 8 bases that match TRBD2. V lost 3 bases and J lost 4; bases outside the gene matches: 13. The CDR3 is 17 residues long. Germline lookup yields CDR1 SGDLS and CDR2 YYNGEE. CDR3 in amino acids: CASSGPYGRARADTQYF. CDR3 DNA sequence: TGTGCCAGCAGCGGACCTTACGGGAGGGCCCGGGCAGATACGCAGTATTTT.

This clone appeared once. Compared with germline, one end of the junction differs, possibly owing to a read error. V usage is TRBV7-7 and J usage is TRBJ2-1; TRBD1 might be the D (6 bases). Germline CDR1 and CDR2: SSHAT and FNYEAQ (reference sequence). The CDR3 extends over 15 amino acids. The CDR3 loop is CASSPGHPSYNEQFF. CDR3 nucleotide sequence: TGTGCTAGCAGCCCGGGACATCCCTCCTACAATGAGCAGTTCTTC.

The J gene is TRBJ2-3, the V gene TRBV28; perhaps TRBD1 as D (6 bases). The CDR3 is made up of 15 amino acids. Trimming took 3 bases from V and 1 from J, leaving 11 bases between them. CDR1 and CDR2 from the germline V gene are MDHEN and SYDVKM. The CDR3 is CASSFRQVGTDTQYF. CDR3 in DNA: TGTGCCAGCAGTTTTCGACAGGTCGGCACAGATACGCAGTATTTT.

The chain employs TRBV6-1 and TRBJ2-3, with D unresolved. CDR3 size: 16 residues. Between the trimmed V and J ends, which lost 1 base and 8 bases, there was a span of 19 bases. Germline CDR1 is MNHNS and CDR2 is SASEGT. The CDR3 coding sequence is TGTGCCAGCAGTGAAGAAGGTCGGAGTTCATCGGGTACGCAGTATTTT. Protein: CASSEEGRSSSGTQYF.

CDR3 sequence (DNA): TGTGCCAGCAGAAATTGGAGGGGGCAACAGACCCAGTACTTC. It is translated as CASRNWRGQQTQYF. The chain is built from TRBV6-5 and TRBJ2-5, with D tentatively TRBD1 (7 bases). Germline V gene data show CDR1 as MNHEY and CDR2 as SVGAGI. The CDR3 is 14 amino acids. The V and J ends lost 6 bases and 6 bases respectively, with 17 bases between them.

The rearrangement joins TRBV9 to TRBJ1-5; D is possibly TRBD1 (5 bases). The germline V gene has CDR1 SGDLS and CDR2 YYNGEE. The V end was cut by 4 bases, the J end by 5 bases, with 16 bases between. The CDR3 length is 15 residues. For the CDR3, the DNA is TGTGCCAGCAGCCCCCATCCGCAGGGTGATCAGCCCCAGCATTTT. It translates to CASSPHPQGDQPQHF.

CDR3 sequence (DNA): TGTGCCAGCAGCCACCTCCAAGAGACCCAGTACTTC. Translated: CASSHLQETQYF. The chain combines TRBV3-1 (or the pseudogene TRBV3-2) with TRBJ2-5; D unclear. The CDR3 length is 12 residues. In germline, CDR1 is LGHDT, CDR2 YNNKEL (reference sequence). Trimming took 3 bases from V and 1 from J, leaving 3 bases between them.

This sequence joins TRBV11-1 and TRBJ2-5, with 7 bases matching TRBD1. CDR1 is SGHAT, CDR2 FQDESV, per germline (reference sequence). CDR3 length: 13 amino acids. V shed 3 bases and J 7 bases; nucleotides not matched to a gene: 5. The CDR3 loop is CASSFDRVGTQYF. In nucleotides, the CDR3 is TGTGCCAGCAGCTTTGACAGGGTTGGGACCCAGTACTTC. The variable domain in full, completed from reference TRBV11-1 and TRBJ2-5, reads EAEVAQSPRYKITEKSQAVAFWCDPISGHATLYWYRQILGQGPELLVQFQDESVVDDSQLPKDRFSAERLKGVDSTLKIQPAELGDSAMYLCASSFDRVGTQYFGPGTRLLVL.

CDR3 sequence reads: CASSQGKDRGIAKNIQYF. In DNA, the CDR3 is TGTGCCAGCAGCCAAGGGAAGGACAGGGGGATAGCCAAAAACATTCAGTACTTC. J is TRBJ2-4 and V is TRBV4-2, with 10 bases fitting TRBD1. J lost 0 bases, V lost 1 base, and 6 bases had no gene match. This CDR3 has 18 residues. The germline V gene encodes CDR1 LGHNA and CDR2 YNFKEQ.

The chain is built from TRBV27 and TRBJ2-7; perhaps TRBD2 as D (6 bases). V lost 6 bases to trimming and J lost 2 bases, with 11 bases between them. This CDR3 is 13 amino acids long. Germline loops: CDR1 MNHEY, CDR2 SMNVEV (reference sequence). The CDR3 DNA reads TGTGCCAGCAGACTAGCAGATACCTACGAGCAGTACTTC. It is translated as CASRLADTYEQYF.

The chain links TRBV4-2 to TRBJ2-3; 12 nucleotides align to TRBD2. With V trimmed by 2 bases and J by 4 bases, 10 bases remained unmatched. The germline CDR1 and CDR2 sequences are LGHNA and YNFKEQ. The CDR3 contains 18 residues. The CDR3 DNA is TGTGCCAGCAGCCAATTTAGTACTAGCGGGAGGATGGCAGATACGCAGTATTTT. Its translation is CASSQFSTSGRMADTQYF.

CDR3 sequence (DNA): TGCGCCAGCAGAATGGGGACAGGGACCCAAGAGACCCAGTACTTC. Its protein is CASRMGTGTQETQYF. The chain employs TRBV5-1 and TRBJ2-5; TRBD1 matches 9 bases. The germline V gene encodes CDR1 SGHRS and CDR2 YFSETQ. After removal of 5 bases from V and 1 base from J, the junction contained 6 bases not matched to a gene. This CDR3 spans 15 amino acids.

The CDR3 sequence: CASSVDSRFYGYTF. The DNA for the CDR3 is TGTGCCAGCAGTGTGGACAGTCGATTTTATGGCTACACCTTC. The chain employs TRBV2 and TRBJ1-2, with a possible D match to TRBD1 (6 bases). Trimming cost V 4 bases and J 5 bases, with 14 bases left between them. Looked up from germline, CDR1 is SNHLY and CDR2 is FYNNEI. The CDR3 contains 14 residues.

This chain links TRBV5-4 with TRBJ1-1; no reliable D call. With 1 base removed from V and 0 bases from J, the gap between germline ends came to 7 bases. Germline V lookup: CDR1 SGHNT, CDR2 YYREEE (reference sequence). This CDR3 contains 14 residues. CDR3 bases: TGTGCCAGCAGCTTGAACGGGTTGAACACTGAAGCTTTCTTT. Protein product: CASSLNGLNTEAFF.

Here the CDR3 reads CASSEQENTEAFF. The CDR3 DNA sequence: TGTGCCAGCAGTGAACAGGAGAACACTGAAGCTTTCTTT. The chain joins TRBV6-4 to TRBJ1-1; perhaps TRBD1 as D (5 bases). The CDR3 loop spans 13 amino acids. Trimming stripped 3 bases from V and 1 base from J, with 6 bases between. Germline V lookup: CDR1 MRHNA, CDR2 SNTAGT.